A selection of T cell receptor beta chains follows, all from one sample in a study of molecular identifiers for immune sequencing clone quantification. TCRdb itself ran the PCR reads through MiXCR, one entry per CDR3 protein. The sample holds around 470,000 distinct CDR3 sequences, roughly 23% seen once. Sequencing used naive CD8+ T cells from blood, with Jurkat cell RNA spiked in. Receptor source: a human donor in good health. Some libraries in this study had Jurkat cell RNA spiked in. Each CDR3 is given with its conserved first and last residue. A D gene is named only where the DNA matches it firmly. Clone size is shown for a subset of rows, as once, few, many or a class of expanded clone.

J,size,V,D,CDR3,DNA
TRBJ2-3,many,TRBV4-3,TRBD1,CASGQPGQTITDTQYF,TGCGCCAGCGGACAACCGGGACAGACAATCACAGATACGCAGTATTTT
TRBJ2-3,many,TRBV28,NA,CASTVYDNTDTQYF,TGTGCCAGCACAGTTTACGATAACACAGATACGCAGTATTTT
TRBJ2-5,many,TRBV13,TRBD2,CASSDLAGEGQETQYF,TGTGCCAGCAGCGATCTAGCGGGGGAAGGCCAAGAGACCCAGTACTTC
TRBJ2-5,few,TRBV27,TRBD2,CASSRGLAGVQETQYF,TGTGCCAGCTCCCGCGGACTAGCGGGAGTCCAAGAGACCCAGTACTTC
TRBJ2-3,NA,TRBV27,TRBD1,CASSFTGGFSGTQYF,TGTGCCAGCAGTTTTACAGGGGGCTTTTCAGGTACGCAGTATTTT
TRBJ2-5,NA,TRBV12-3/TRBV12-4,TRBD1,CASRMTGYQETQYF,TGTGCCAGCAGAATGACAGGGTACCAAGAGACCCAGTACTTC
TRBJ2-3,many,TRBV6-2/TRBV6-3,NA,CASSYSPGQDISTDTQYF,TGTGCCAGCAGTTACTCCCCGGGACAAGATATATCCACAGATACGCAGTATTTT
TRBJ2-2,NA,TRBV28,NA,CASSRTEGTGELFF,TGTGCCAGCAGTAGGACGGAGGGCACCGGGGAGCTGTTTTTT
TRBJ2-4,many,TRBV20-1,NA,CSAREGAIQYF,TGCAGTGCTAGAGAGGGGGCCATTCAGTACTTC
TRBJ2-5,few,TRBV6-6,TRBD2,CASSSGLAGGPEETQYF,TGTGCCAGCAGTTCCGGACTAGCGGGAGGGCCGGAGGAGACCCAGTACTTC
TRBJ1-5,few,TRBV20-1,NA,CSARDLWGSSNQPQHF,TGCAGTGCTAGAGATCTTTGGGGCAGTAGCAATCAGCCCCAGCATTTT
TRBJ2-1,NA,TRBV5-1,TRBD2,CASSYLGLAGGLNNEQFF,TGCGCCAGCAGCTACCTAGGGCTAGCGGGAGGACTTAACAATGAGCAGTTCTTC
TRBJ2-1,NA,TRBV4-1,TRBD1,CASSQMGQGAGEQFF,TGCGCCAGCAGCCAAATGGGGCAGGGGGCAGGCGAGCAGTTCTTC
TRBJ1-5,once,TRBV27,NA,CASRETVDQPQHF,TGTGCCAGCAGAGAGACAGTGGACCAGCCCCAGCATTTT
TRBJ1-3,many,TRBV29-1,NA,CSVVGGPGNTIYF,TGCAGCGTTGTCGGGGGCCCTGGAAACACCATATATTTT
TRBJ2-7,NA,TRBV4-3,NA,CASSQDRGGTYEQYF,TGCGCCAGCAGCCAAGATCGGGGCGGGACCTACGAGCAGTACTTC
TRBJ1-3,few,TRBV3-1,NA,CASSQGPNSGNTIYF,TGTGCCAGCAGCCAAGGCCCGAACTCTGGAAACACCATATATTTT
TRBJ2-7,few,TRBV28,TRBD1,CASRFGTGIEQYF,TGTGCCAGCAGATTCGGGACAGGGATTGAGCAGTACTTC
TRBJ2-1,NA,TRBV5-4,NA,CASSWKVAESYNEQFF,TGTGCCAGCAGTTGGAAGGTAGCGGAGAGCTACAATGAGCAGTTCTTC
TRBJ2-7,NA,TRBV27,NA,CASSRYSWARREVEQYF,TGTGCCAGCAGTCGCTATTCTTGGGCTAGGAGGGAGGTCGAGCAGTACTTC
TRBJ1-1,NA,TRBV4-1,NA,CASSQPPGANTEAFF,TGCGCCAGCAGCCAGCCCCCGGGGGCTAACACTGAAGCTTTCTTT
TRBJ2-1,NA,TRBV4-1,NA,CASSQVRAGVQNEQFF,TGCGCCAGCAGCCAAGTTAGGGCAGGGGTACAAAATGAGCAGTTCTTC
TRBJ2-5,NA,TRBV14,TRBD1,CASSQDRGQGIEQETQYF,TGTGCCAGCAGCCAAGATAGGGGACAGGGGATAGAGCAAGAGACCCAGTACTTC
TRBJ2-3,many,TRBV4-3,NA,CASSQGPGPVTDTQYF,TGCGCCAGCAGCCAAGGACCGGGACCAGTCACAGATACGCAGTATTTT
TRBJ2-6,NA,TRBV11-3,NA,CASSLDSSGVGANVPTF,TGTGCCAGCAGCTTAGACTCCTCAGGGGTTGGGGCCAACGTCCCGACTTTC
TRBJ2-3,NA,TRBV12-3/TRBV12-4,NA,CASSLRRSTDTQYF,TGTGCCAGCAGCCTCAGGCGTAGCACAGATACGCAGTATTTT
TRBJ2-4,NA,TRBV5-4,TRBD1,CASSMGQGENIQYF,TGTGCCAGCAGCATGGGACAGGGGGAAAACATTCAGTACTTC
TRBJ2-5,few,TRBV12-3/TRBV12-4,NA,CASSKPGLGETQYF,TGTGCCAGCAGTAAACCAGGGTTAGGAGAGACCCAGTACTTC
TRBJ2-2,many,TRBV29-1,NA,CSATGDTGELFF,TGCAGCGCCACTGGAGACACCGGGGAGCTGTTTTTT
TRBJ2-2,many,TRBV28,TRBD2,CASEGTSGLHNTGELFF,TGTGCCAGCGAAGGGACTAGCGGGCTACATAACACCGGGGAGCTGTTTTTT
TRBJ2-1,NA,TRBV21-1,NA,CASSKKGLATYNEQSF,TGTGCCAGCAGCAAAAAGGGACTAGCCACCTACAATGAGCAGTCCTTC
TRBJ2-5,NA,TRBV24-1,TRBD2,CATSGLTGGTKETQYF,TGTGCCACCAGTGGTTTAACCGGGGGGACTAAAGAGACCCAGTACTTC
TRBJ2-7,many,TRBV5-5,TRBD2,CASSWEGTYEQYF,TGTGCCAGCAGCTGGGAGGGTACCTACGAGCAGTACTTC
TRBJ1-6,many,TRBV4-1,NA,CASSQGSSSYNSPLHF,TGCGCCAGCAGCCAAGGATCGAGCTCCTATAATTCACCCCTCCACTTT
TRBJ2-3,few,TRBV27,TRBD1,CASSLPGTGRDTQYF,TGTGCCAGCAGTTTACCAGGGACAGGGAGAGATACGCAGTATTTT
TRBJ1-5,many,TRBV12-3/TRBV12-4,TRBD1,CASSTTGTANQPQHF,TGTGCCAGCAGTACCACCGGGACAGCCAATCAGCCCCAGCATTTT
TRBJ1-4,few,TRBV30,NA,CAWSVLGGAGEKLFF,TGTGCCTGGAGTGTACTGGGGGGGGCGGGGGAAAAACTGTTTTTT
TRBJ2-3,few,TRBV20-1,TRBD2,CSALTLAGEGDTQYF,TGCAGTGCGCTAACCCTAGCGGGAGAGGGAGATACGCAGTATTTT
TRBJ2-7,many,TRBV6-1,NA,CASSEERLEQYF,TGTGCCAGCAGTGAGGAGAGGCTTGAGCAGTACTTC
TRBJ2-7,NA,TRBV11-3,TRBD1,CASLTGLAEQYF,TGTGCCAGCTTGACAGGGTTGGCCGAGCAGTACTTC
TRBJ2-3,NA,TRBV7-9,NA,CASSPVTIYTDTQYF,TGTGCCAGCAGCCCCGTAACGATATATACAGATACGCAGTATTTT
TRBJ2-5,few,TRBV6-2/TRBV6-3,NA,CASSFMGQETQYF,TGTGCCAGCAGTTTCATGGGGCAAGAGACCCAGTACTTC
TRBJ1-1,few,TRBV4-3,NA,CASSQGVAGTEAFF,TGCGCCAGCAGCCAAGGGGTGGCGGGCACTGAAGCTTTCTTT
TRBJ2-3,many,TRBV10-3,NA,CAIREDTDTQYF,TGTGCCATCAGAGAAGACACAGATACGCAGTATTTT
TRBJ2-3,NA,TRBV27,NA,CASSIPLTGGALADTQYF,TGTGCCAGCAGCATCCCCCTAACAGGGGGGGCATTGGCAGATACGCAGTATTTT
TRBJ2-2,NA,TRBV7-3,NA,CASASETTNTGELFF,TGTGCCAGCGCCTCAGAGACAACGAACACCGGGGAGCTGTTTTTT
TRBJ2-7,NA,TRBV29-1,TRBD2,CSVEDSGLANGGYEQYF,TGCAGCGTTGAAGACTCGGGACTAGCAAACGGGGGGTACGAGCAGTACTTC
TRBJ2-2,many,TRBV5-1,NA,CASSGTSSGTTGELFF,TGCGCCAGCAGCGGAACGTCCTCAGGTACCACCGGGGAGCTGTTTTTT
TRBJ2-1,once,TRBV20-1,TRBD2,CSAKGLAGYNGQFF,TGCAGTGCTAAGGGACTAGCGGGGTACAATGGGCAGTTCTTC
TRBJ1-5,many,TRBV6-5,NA,CASSYSGAQPQHF,TGTGCCAGCAGTTACTCGGGGGCTCAGCCCCAGCATTTT
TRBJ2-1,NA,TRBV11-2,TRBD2,CASTKAGEVYNGQFF,TGTGCCAGCACCAAGGCGGGGGAAGTATACAATGGGCAGTTCTTC
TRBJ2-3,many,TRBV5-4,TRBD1,CASSFSGTDITDTQYF,TGTGCCAGCAGCTTCTCCGGGACAGATATCACAGATACGCAGTATTTT
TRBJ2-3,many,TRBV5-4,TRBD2,CASRTREGLAGPDTQYF,TGTGCCAGCAGAACGAGGGAGGGGCTAGCGGGACCCGATACGCAGTATTTT
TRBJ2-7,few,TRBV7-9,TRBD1,CASSQPGQSSYEQYF,TGTGCCAGCAGCCAACCGGGACAGAGCTCCTACGAGCAGTACTTC